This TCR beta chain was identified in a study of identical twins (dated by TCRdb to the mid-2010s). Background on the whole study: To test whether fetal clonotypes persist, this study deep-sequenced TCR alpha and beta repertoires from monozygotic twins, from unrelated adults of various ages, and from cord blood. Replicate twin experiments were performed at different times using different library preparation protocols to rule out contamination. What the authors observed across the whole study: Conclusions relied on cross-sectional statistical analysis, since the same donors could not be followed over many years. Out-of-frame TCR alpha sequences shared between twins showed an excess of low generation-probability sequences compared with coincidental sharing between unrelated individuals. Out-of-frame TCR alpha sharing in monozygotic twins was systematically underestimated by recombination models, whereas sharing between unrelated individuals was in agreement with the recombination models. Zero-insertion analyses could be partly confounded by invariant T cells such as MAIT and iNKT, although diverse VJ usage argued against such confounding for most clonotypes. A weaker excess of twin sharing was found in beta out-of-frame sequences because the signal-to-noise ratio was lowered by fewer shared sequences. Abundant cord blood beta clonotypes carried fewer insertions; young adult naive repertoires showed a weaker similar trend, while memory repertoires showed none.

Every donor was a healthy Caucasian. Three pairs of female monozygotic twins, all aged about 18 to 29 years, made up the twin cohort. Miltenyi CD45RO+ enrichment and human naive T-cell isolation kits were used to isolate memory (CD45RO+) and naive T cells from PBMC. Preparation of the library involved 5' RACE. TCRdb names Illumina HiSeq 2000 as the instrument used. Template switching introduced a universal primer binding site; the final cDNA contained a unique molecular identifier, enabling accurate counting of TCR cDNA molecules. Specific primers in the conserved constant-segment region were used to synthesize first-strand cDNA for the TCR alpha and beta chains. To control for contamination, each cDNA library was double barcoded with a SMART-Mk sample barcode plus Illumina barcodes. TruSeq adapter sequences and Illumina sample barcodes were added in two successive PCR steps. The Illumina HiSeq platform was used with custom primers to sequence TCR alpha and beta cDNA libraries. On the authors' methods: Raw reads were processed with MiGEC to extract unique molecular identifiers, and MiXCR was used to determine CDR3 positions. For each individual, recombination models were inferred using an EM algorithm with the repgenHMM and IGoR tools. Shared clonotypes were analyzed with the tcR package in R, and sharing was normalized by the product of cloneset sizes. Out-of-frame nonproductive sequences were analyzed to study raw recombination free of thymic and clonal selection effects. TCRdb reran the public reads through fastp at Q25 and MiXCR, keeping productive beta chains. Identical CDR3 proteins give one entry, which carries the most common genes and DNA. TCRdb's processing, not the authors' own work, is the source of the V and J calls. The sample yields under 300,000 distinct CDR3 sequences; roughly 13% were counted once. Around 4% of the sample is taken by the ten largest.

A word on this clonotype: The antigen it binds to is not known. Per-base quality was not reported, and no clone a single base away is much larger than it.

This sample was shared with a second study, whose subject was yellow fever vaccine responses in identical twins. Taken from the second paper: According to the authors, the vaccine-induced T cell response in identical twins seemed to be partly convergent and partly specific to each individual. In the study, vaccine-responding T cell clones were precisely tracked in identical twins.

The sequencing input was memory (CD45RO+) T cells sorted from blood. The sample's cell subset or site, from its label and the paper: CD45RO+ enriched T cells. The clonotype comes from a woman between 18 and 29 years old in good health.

The sequenced DNA is TGTGCCATCAGTGAGCTCGAGGGGGCCCAAGGGCTGTTTTTT. The translation is CAISELEGAQGLFF. The sequence joins TRBV10-3 to TRBJ2-2; TRBD1 aligns with 7 central bases. From V the trimming removes 2 bases and from J it removes 13 bases, while the gene matches leave 10 bases of the junction unaccounted for. The CDR3 contains 14 residues, cysteine and phenylalanine counted. The kept DNA is CDR3 alone, 42 bases in frame from the first base. As encoded in the germline V gene, CDR1 is ENHRY while CDR2 is SYGVKD.